This T cell receptor beta chain derives from a study of CD4 T cells in relation to SARS-CoV-2 and coronaviruses. Sequenced by immunoSEQ multiplex PCR; TCRdb stores in-frame clones only, minus some. The table lists 50,000 to 70,000 clones, 87% of them singletons. CD4+ T cells from unexposed donors were obtained before the COVID-19 pandemic (2011-2018). The ends were cut back, 4 bases at V and 2 bases at J, with 12 bases in the middle. CDR1 and CDR2 (germline): LGHDT, YNNKEL (reference sequence). This CDR3 comprises 14 residues. The specimen was memory CD4+ T cells from PBMCs. This chain links TRBV3-1 (or the pseudogene TRBV3-2) with TRBJ2-7, with D perhaps matching TRBD1 (5 bases). This receptor was identified in a human donor in good health. CDR3 residues: CASSPPGATYEQYF. The DNA for the CDR3 is TGTGCCAGCAGCCCCCCTGGGGCTACCTACGAGCAGTACTTC.